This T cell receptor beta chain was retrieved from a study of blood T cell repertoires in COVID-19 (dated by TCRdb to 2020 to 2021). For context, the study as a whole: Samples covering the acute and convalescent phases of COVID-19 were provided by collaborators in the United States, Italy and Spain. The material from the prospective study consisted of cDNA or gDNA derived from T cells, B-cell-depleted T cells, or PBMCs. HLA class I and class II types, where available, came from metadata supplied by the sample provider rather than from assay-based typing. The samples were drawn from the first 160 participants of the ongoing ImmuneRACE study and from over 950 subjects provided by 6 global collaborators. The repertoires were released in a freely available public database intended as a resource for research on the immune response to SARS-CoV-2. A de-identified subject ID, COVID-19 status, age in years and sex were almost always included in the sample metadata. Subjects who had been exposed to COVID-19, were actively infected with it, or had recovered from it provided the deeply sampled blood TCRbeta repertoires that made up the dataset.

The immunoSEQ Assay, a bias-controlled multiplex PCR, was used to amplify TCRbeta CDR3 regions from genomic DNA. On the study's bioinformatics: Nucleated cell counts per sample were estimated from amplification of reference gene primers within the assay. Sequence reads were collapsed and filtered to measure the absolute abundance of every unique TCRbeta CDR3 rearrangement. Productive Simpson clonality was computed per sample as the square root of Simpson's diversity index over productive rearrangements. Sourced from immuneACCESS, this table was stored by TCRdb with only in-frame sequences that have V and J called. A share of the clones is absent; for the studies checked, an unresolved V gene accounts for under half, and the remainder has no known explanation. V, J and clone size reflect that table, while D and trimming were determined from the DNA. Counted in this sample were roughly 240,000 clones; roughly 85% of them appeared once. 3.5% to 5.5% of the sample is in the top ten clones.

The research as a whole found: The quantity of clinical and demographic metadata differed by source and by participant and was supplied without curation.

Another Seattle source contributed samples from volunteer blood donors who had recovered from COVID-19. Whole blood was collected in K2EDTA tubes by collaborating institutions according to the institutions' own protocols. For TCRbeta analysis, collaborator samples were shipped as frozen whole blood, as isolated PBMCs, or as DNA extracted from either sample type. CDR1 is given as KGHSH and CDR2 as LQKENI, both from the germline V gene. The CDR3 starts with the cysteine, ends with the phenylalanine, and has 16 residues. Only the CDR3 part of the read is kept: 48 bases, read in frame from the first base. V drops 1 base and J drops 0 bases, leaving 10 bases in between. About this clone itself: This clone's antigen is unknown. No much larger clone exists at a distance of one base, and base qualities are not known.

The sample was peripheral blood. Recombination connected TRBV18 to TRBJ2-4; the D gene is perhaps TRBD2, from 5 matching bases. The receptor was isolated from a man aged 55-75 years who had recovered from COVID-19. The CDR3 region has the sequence CASSPLAGLAKNIQYF. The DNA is TGTGCCAGCTCACCACTGGCGGGCCTAGCCAAAAACATTCAGTACTTC.